The 7 T cell receptor beta chains reported below all come from one sample, sequenced in a study of T cell responses to AZD1222 COVID-19 vaccine. The assay was immunoSEQ multiplex PCR, and TCRdb's table has in-frame clones only and misses some. The sample includes some 150,000 clones, about 92% of them seen just once. The source material was peripheral blood, sampled on day 0 of AZD1222 vaccination. The receptor source for this set is an adult in good health.

The rearrangement uses TRBV6-7 and TRBJ2-1, with 8 nucleotides matching TRBD2. TRBV6-7 is sorted into the ORF group, with uncertain function. Trimming cost V 6 bases and J 6 bases; bases outside gene matches: 7. The CDR3 is 14 residues long. CDR3 amino acids: CASSAGGPVNEQFF. CDR3 in DNA: TGTGCCAGCAGCGCGGGAGGCCCGGTCAATGAGCAGTTCTTC.

The chain employs TRBV6-1 and TRBJ2-1; D unresolved. Trimming left V 3 bases short and J 7 bases short, with 7 bases between. The CDR3 extends over 12 amino acids. Germline CDR1 and CDR2: MNHNS and SASEGT. CDR3 loop: CASSDWGNEQFF. CDR3 nucleotides: TGTGCCAGCAGTGATTGGGGAAATGAGCAGTTCTTC.

V gene TRBV7-2 combines with J gene TRBJ2-3; 10 bases align to TRBD2. CDR3 length: 17 amino acids. The germline V gene has CDR1 SGHTA and CDR2 FQGNSA. V was pared by 2 bases and J by 5 bases, with 10 bases of the junction left unmatched. Written as DNA, the CDR3 is TGTGCCAGCAGCTTACACCAGCGGGGGGGCCTGGGAGATACGCAGTATTTT. Residues: CASSLHQRGGLGDTQYF.

The chain is built from TRBV2 and TRBJ1-1, with D tentatively TRBD1 (5 bases). This CDR3 contains 14 residues. V dropped 5 bases and J dropped 4 bases, with 14 bases sitting between them. CDR1 SNHLY and CDR2 FYNNEI come from the germline V gene. The CDR3 loop is CASSSPGFGTEAFF. The DNA for the CDR3 is TGTGCCAGCAGTAGCCCAGGGTTTGGCACTGAAGCTTTCTTT.

The gene calls are TRBV5-1 and TRBJ2-7, with D uncertain. The V gene lost 2 bases and the J gene lost 4 bases, with 10 bases spanning the gap. Per the germline V gene, CDR1 is SGHRS and CDR2 is YFSETQ. The CDR3 extends over 13 amino acids. CDR3 bases: TGCGCCAGCAGCTTCGGAGTTACGTACGAGCAGTACTTC. Translation: CASSFGVTYEQYF.

The chain links TRBV9 to TRBJ2-1; TRBD2 aligns across 14 bases. V lost 0 bases and J lost 9; bases outside the gene matches: 2. The CDR3 has 15 amino acids. Germline assignment: CDR1 SGDLS and CDR2 YYNGEE. This chain's CDR3 is CASSVGTSGGPEQFF. In DNA form, the CDR3 reads TGTGCCAGCAGCGTAGGGACTAGCGGGGGGCCTGAGCAGTTCTTC.

The V gene is TRBV15, the J gene TRBJ2-7; D tentatively reads TRBD1 or TRBD2 (5 bases each). This CDR3 spans 13 amino acids. Trimming shortened V by 2 bases and J by 6 bases, and 11 bases separated the two germline ends. Per the germline V gene, CDR1 is LNHNV and CDR2 is YYDKDF (reference sequence). The CDR3 protein is CATSRPGTGEQYF. The CDR3 DNA reads as TGTGCCACCAGCAGACCTGGGACGGGCGAGCAGTACTTC.